Listed here are 3 T cell receptor beta chains from one sample, sequenced in a study of T-cell memory formation after mild COVID-19. TCRdb used MiXCR to reprocess the 5' RACE reads, holding one entry per CDR3 protein. The sample includes about 180,000 distinct CDR3 sequences, 16% seen only once; the top ten take more than 2%. The sample consisted of PBMCs or a T cell subset sorted from them (not recorded which). Receptor source: an adult woman who had mild COVID-19 (a few samples of this study predate the infection). Cell type and time point are not known.

This clonotype was observed at least ten times. This chain joins TRBV6-5 and TRBJ2-5; 7 bases map to TRBD1. The CDR3 length is 15 residues. Germline V lookup: CDR1 MNHEY, CDR2 SVGAGI. The ends lost 5 bases at V and 2 bases at J; junction bases unmatched: 8. CDR3 in amino acids: CASSRKPGQQETQYF. The CDR3 DNA reads TGTGCCAGCAGTCGCAAGCCGGGACAGCAAGAGACCCAGTACTTC.

V is TRBV9 and J is TRBJ2-1, with D perhaps TRBD1 or TRBD2 (5 bases each). V was clipped by 0 bases and J by 8 bases, with 15 bases between them. The CDR3 contains 15 residues. CDR1 SGDLS and CDR2 YYNGEE come from the germline V gene. The CDR3 nucleotides are TGTGCCAGCAGCGTAGCTTACGTTGGGGGTTATGAGCAGTTCTTC. This codes for CASSVAYVGGYEQFF.

The J gene is TRBJ2-2, the V gene TRBV7-9, with a tentative D call TRBD2 (6 bases). The germline gives CDR1 SEHNR, CDR2 FQNEAQ (reference sequence). The length of the CDR3 is 16 residues. Trimming took 4 bases from V and 0 from J, leaving 12 bases between them. The DNA of the CDR3 is TGTGCCAGCAGCTCTTACGGGGGTCCGAACACCGGGGAGCTGTTTTTT. Its translation is CASSSYGGPNTGELFF.